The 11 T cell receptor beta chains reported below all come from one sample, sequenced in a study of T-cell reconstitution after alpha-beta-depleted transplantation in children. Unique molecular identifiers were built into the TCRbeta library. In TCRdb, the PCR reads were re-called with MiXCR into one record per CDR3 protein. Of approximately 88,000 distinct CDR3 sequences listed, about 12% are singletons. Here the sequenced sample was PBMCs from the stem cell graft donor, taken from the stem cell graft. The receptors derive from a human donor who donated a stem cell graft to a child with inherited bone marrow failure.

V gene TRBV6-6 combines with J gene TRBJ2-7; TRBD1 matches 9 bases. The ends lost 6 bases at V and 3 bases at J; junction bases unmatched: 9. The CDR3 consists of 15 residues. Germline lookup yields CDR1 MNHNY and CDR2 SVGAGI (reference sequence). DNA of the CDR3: TGTGCCAGCAGACAAACCGGGACAGGGTACTACGAGCAGTACTTC. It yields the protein CASRQTGTGYYEQYF.

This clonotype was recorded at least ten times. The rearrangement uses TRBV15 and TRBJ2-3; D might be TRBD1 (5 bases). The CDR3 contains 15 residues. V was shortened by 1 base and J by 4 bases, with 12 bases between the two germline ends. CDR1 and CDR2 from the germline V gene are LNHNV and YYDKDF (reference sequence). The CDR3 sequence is CATSRVRQGADTQYF. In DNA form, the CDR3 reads TGTGCCACCAGCAGAGTCCGCCAAGGGGCAGATACGCAGTATTTT.

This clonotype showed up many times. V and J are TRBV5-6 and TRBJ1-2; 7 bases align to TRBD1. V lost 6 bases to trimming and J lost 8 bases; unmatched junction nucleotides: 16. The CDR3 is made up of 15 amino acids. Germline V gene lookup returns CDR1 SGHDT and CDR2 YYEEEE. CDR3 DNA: TGTGCCAGCACCCTCACTCGGGGACAGCCGGGGGGCTACACCTTC. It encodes CASTLTRGQPGGYTF.

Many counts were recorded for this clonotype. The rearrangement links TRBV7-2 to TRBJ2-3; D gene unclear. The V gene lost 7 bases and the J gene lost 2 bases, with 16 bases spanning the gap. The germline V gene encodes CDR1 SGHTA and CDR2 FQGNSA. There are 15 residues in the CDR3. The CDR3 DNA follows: TGTGCCAGCACCATAACCGGGTCCTACACAGATACGCAGTATTTT. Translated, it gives CASTITGSYTDTQYF.

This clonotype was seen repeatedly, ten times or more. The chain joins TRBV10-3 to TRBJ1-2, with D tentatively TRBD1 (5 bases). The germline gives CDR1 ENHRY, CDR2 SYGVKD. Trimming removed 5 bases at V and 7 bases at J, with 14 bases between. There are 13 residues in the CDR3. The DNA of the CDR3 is TGTGCCATCAGTAGACAGACCGAGCTTGGCTACACCTTC. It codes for CAISRQTELGYTF.

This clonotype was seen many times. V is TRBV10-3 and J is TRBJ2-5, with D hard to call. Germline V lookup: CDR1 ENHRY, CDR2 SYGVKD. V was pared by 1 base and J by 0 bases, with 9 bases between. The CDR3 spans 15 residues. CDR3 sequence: CAISELFEDQETQYF. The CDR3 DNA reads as TGTGCCATCAGTGAGTTGTTTGAAGACCAAGAGACCCAGTACTTC.

The CDR3 nucleotides read TGTGCCAGCTGCGGAGGGGGCGAGCAGTACTTC. This gives the protein CASCGGGEQYF. V gene TRBV25-1 combines with J gene TRBJ2-7, with D possibly called TRBD1 or TRBD2 (6 bases each). Germline V gene data show CDR1 as MGHDK and CDR2 as SYGVNS. V lost 8 bases, J lost 6 bases, and 11 bases lay in between. The CDR3 consists of 11 residues.

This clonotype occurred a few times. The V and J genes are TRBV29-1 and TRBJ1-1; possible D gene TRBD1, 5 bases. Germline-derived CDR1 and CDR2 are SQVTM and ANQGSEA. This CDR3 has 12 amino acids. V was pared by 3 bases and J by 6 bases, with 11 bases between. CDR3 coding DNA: TGCAGCGTTGACATCGGGGACCCTGAAGCTTTCTTT. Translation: CSVDIGDPEAFF.

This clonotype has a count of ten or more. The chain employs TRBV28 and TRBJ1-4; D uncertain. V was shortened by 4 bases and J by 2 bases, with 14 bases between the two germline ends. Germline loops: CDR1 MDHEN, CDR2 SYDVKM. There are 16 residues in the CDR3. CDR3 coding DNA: TGTGCCAGCAGTTATCTTACACCCCGCACTAATGAAAAACTGTTTTTT. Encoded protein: CASSYLTPRTNEKLFF.

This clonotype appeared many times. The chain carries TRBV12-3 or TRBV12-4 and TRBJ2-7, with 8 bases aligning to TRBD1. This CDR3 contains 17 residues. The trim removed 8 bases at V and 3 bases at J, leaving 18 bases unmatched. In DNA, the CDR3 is TGTGCCAGCGGGCGGACAGGGTTATTAGGCGTTATCTACGAGCAGTACTTC. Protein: CASGRTGLLGVIYEQYF.

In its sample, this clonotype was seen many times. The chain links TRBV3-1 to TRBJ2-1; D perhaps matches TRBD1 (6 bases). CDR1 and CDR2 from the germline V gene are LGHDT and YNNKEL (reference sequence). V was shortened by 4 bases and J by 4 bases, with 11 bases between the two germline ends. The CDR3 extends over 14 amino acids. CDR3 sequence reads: CASSPGTLYNEQFF. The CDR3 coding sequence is TGTGCCAGCAGCCCGGGGACACTTTACAATGAGCAGTTCTTC.